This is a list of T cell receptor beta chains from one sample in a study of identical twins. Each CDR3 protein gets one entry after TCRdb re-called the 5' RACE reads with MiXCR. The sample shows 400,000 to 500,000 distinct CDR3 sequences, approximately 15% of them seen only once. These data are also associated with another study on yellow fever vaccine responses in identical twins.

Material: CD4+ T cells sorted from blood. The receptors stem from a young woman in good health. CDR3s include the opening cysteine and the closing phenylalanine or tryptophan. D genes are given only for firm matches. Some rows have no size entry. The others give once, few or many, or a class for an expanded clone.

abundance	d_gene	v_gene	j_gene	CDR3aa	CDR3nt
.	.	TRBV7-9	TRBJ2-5	CASTGQNQETQYF	TGTGCCAGCACCGGACAGAACCAAGAGACCCAGTACTTC
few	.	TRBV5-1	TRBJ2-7	CASSLTDGPYEQYF	TGCGCCAGCAGTCTTACGGACGGACCCTACGAGCAGTACTTC
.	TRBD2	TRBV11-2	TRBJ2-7	CASSLGGPGTSGSSYEQYF	TGTGCCAGCAGCTTAGGGGGCCCCGGGACTAGCGGGAGCTCCTACGAGCAGTACTTC
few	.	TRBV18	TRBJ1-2	CASSPSWGPYGYTF	TGTGCCAGCTCACCATCATGGGGGCCTTATGGCTACACCTTC
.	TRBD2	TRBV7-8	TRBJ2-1	CASSTYGRGSYNEQFF	TGTGCCAGCAGCACCTACGGGAGGGGCTCCTACAATGAGCAGTTCTTC
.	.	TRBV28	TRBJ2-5	CASSSAGTHLQETQYF	TGTGCCAGCAGTTCCGCCGGGACGCACCTTCAAGAGACCCAGTACTTC
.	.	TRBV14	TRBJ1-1	CASSQATAGGAFF	TGTGCCAGCAGCCAAGCGACCGCCGGTGGGGCTTTCTTT
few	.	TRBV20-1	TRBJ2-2	CSASKTGTNTGELFF	TGCAGTGCTAGCAAAACCGGGACAAACACCGGGGAGCTGTTTTTT
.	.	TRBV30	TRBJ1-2	CAWSVQAGGGYTF	TGTGCCTGGAGTGTACAGGCCGGTGGGGGCTACACCTTC
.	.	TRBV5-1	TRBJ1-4	CASSLWQGGEKLFF	TGCGCCAGCAGCTTGTGGCAGGGTGGGGAAAAACTGTTTTTT
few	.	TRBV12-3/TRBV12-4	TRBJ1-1	CASSLQQGSGMNTEAFF	TGTGCCAGCAGTTTACAACAGGGCTCGGGAATGAACACTGAAGCTTTCTTT
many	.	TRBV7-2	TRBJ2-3	CASTQAYPTDTQYF	TGTGCCAGCACCCAAGCTTACCCTACAGATACGCAGTATTTT
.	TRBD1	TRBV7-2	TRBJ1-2	CASSPGTGYTGYTF	TGTGCCAGCAGCCCGGGGACAGGGTATACGGGCTACACCTTC
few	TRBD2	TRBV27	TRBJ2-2	CASSRQRDIAGELFF	TGTGCCAGCAGTCGCCAGCGGGATATAGCCGGGGAGCTGTTTTTT
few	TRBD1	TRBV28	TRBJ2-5	CASSTHRGFNQETQYF	TGTGCCAGCAGTACCCACAGGGGATTCAATCAAGAGACCCAGTACTTC
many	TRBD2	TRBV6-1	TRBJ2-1	CASRGLAGTYNEQFF	TGTGCCAGCAGAGGACTAGCGGGGACCTACAATGAGCAGTTCTTC
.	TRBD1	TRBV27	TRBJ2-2	CASSPDDRGPGELFF	TGTGCCAGCAGTCCGGACGACAGGGGGCCTGGGGAGCTGTTTTTT
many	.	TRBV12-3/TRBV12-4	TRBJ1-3	CASIPSGNTIYF	TGTGCCAGCATTCCTTCCGGAAACACCATATATTTT
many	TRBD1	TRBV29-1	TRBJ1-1	CSVQRGRFGPEAFF	TGCAGCGTTCAAAGGGGGCGGTTTGGTCCTGAAGCTTTCTTT
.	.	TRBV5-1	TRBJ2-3	CASSLGEGWNTQYF	TGCGCCAGCAGCTTGGGGGAAGGCTGGAATACGCAGTATTTT
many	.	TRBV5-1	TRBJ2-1	CASSLVGARSYNEQFF	TGCGCCAGCAGCTTGGTAGGCGCCCGCTCCTACAATGAGCAGTTCTTC
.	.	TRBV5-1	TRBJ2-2	CASSLDREWELFF	TGCGCCAGCAGCTTGGACAGGGAATGGGAGCTGTTTTTT
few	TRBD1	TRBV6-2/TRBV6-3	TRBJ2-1	CASSLLQGLTYNEQFF	TGTGCCAGCAGCCTACTACAGGGGTTAACCTACAATGAGCAGTTCTTC
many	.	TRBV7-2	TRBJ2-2	CASSFVRGNTGELFF	TGTGCCAGCAGCTTCGTCAGGGGAAACACCGGGGAGCTGTTTTTT
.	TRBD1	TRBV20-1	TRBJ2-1	CSAIGTVDEQFF	TGCAGTGCCATAGGGACAGTCGATGAGCAGTTCTTC
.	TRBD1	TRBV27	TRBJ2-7	CASSLRDRDGEQYF	TGTGCCAGCAGTTTAAGGGACAGGGACGGCGAGCAGTACTTC
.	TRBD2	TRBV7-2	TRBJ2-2	CASSLSGRATGELFF	TGTGCCAGCAGCCTTAGCGGGAGGGCCACCGGGGAGCTGTTTTTT
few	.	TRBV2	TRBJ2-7	CASSEEGGRSYEQYF	TGTGCCAGCAGTGAGGAGGGTGGCCGCTCCTACGAGCAGTACTTC
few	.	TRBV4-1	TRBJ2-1	CASSQEPGPSAYNEQFF	TGCGCCAGCAGCCAAGAACCGGGCCCTTCGGCCTACAATGAGCAGTTCTTC
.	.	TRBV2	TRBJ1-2	CASRRDGYTF	TGTGCCAGCAGGAGGGACGGCTACACCTTC
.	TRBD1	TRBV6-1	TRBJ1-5	CASILDRGNQPQHF	TGTGCCAGCATTCTAGACAGGGGTAATCAGCCCCAGCATTTT
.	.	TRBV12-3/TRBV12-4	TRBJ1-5	CASRPGTNQPQHF	TGTGCCAGCAGGCCCGGGACCAATCAGCCCCAGCATTTT
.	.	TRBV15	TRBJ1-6	CATSERSGLNSPLHF	TGTGCCACCAGCGAAAGGTCGGGGCTAAATTCACCCCTCCACTTT